These T cell receptor beta chains were read from a single sample in a study of blood T cell repertoires in COVID-19. The assay was immunoSEQ multiplex PCR, and TCRdb's table has in-frame clones only and misses some. The data show approximately 110,000 clones, approximately 89% seen once. The specimen was peripheral blood. These receptor sequences come from a man aged 35 to 55 with acute or convalescent COVID-19. CDR3s include the opening cysteine and the closing phenylalanine or tryptophan.

J gene,V gene,CDR3 protein
TRBJ2-5,TRBV9,CASSERGDRDGETQYF
TRBJ2-5,TRBV19,CASSTPGQLQETQYF
TRBJ1-2,TRBV7-9,CASSIQGANYGYTF
TRBJ1-4,TRBV5-1,CASSLGQGEEKLFF
TRBJ2-1,TRBV19,CASSRTSGTQNEQFF
TRBJ1-1,TRBV27,CASSYGEGRAAFF
TRBJ2-1,TRBV5-8,CASSRKGFLAGGNNEQFF
TRBJ2-5,TRBV6-5,CASSFDRGPQETQYF
TRBJ2-1,TRBV19,CASSIIRERWGNEQFF
TRBJ1-2,TRBV30,CAWSLQGRIYGYTF
TRBJ1-2,TRBV11-2,CASSRDTYGYTF
TRBJ2-5,TRBV19,CASSPTQETQYF
TRBJ1-2,TRBV2,CASSSRTGNYGYTF
TRBJ2-5,TRBV19,CASRAGGTETQYF
TRBJ1-5,TRBV29-1,CSVTDSSNQPQHF
TRBJ2-7,TRBV7-2,CASSLGGGRPSSYEQYF
TRBJ1-5,TRBV16,CASSQSYRAGNQPQHF
TRBJ2-1,TRBV20-1,CSASPRQGISYNEQFF
TRBJ2-3,TRBV27,CASSPLAGASTDTQYF
TRBJ1-1,TRBV6-2/TRBV6-3,CASSQSGQIMNTEAFF
TRBJ2-7,TRBV6-1,CASSEGGLYEQYF
TRBJ2-5,TRBV6-1,CASSEWAVETQYF
TRBJ2-7,TRBV11-3,CASSRGQGAYEQYF
TRBJ1-5,TRBV5-1,CATTPGQGVFQPQHF
TRBJ2-7,TRBV7-2,CASSLAGFRGIHEQYF
TRBJ1-1,TRBV18,CASSPLDRADTEAFF
TRBJ1-1,TRBV7-2,CASSFPNMNTEAFF
TRBJ2-7,TRBV6-6,CASSYSKVGGEQYF
TRBJ2-7,TRBV4-2,CASSPRLGSSYEQYF
TRBJ2-3,TRBV6-4,CASSVDGGQDTQYF
TRBJ2-1,TRBV6-2/TRBV6-3,CASSNPREQFF
TRBJ1-2,TRBV18,CASSTGGATNYGYTF
TRBJ2-7,TRBV24-1,CATSAGTGSIYEQYF
TRBJ2-1,TRBV7-9,CASSPPGQGTNEQFF
TRBJ1-3,TRBV6-4,CASSDRQGNRNTIYF
TRBJ1-3,TRBV30,CAWAQGTGNTIYF
TRBJ2-1,TRBV6-5,CASSTGTQPYNEQFF
TRBJ2-3,TRBV5-1,CASSLGVLPDTQYF
TRBJ1-1,TRBV11-3,CASSQTANTEAFF
TRBJ1-1,TRBV5-1,CASSLIGGGTDTEAFF
TRBJ2-2,TRBV6-1,CASSVGTGKWNTGELFF
TRBJ1-1,TRBV27,CASRAGQGGTEAFF
TRBJ2-7,TRBV27,CASSFRYPGSTYEQYF
TRBJ2-1,TRBV9,CASSGGGAGVWNEQFF
TRBJ2-5,TRBV15,CATSRDPQETQYF
TRBJ1-1,TRBV6-5,CASSYLTGINEAFF
TRBJ2-4,TRBV5-8,CASSPLGTTLAKNIQYF
TRBJ2-6,TRBV7-3,CASSKRNSGANVLTF
TRBJ1-2,TRBV7-9,CATPKMTGTNYGYTF
TRBJ1-5,TRBV4-3,CASSQDAGEGQPQHF